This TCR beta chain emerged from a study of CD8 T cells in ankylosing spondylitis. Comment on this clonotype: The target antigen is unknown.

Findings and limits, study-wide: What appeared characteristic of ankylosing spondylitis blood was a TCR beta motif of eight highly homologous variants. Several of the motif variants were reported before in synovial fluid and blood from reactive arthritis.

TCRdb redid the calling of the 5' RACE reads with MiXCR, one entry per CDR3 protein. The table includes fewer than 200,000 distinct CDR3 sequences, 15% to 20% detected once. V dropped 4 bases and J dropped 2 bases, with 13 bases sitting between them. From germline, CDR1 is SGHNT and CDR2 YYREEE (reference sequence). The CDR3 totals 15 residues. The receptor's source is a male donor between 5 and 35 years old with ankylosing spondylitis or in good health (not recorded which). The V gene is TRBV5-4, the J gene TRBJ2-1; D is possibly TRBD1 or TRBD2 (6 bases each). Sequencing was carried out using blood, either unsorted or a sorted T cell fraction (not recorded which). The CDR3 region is CASSPSRGPYNEQFF. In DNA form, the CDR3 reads TGTGCCAGCAGCCCAAGCCGGGGGCCCTACAATGAGCAGTTCTTC. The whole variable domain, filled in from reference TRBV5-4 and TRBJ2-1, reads ETGVTQSPTHLIKTRGQQVTLRCSSQSGHNTVSWYQQALGQGPQFIFQYYREEENGRGNFPPRFSGLQFPNYSSELNVNALELDDSALYLCASSPSRGPYNEQFFGPGTRLTVL.